A selection of T cell receptor beta chains follows, all from one sample in a study of prognosis after radiotherapy for stage I lung cancer. TCRdb independently ran MiXCR on the multiplex PCR reads; one entry per CDR3 protein. The sample contains 30,000 to 40,000 distinct CDR3 sequences, 30% to 35% of which appear only once. The sequencing used PBMCs, collected before or after stereotactic body radiation therapy (not recorded which). The source of these receptors is a donor aged 50 or older with non-small cell lung cancer. The CDR3 runs from the conserved cysteine through the conserved F or W. D genes are given only for firm matches. Rows may omit the clone size; those that give it use once, few, many or a size class.

CDR3 DNA: TGCGCCAGCAGCTTGTTAGGGGTGTCCGAGACCCAGTACTTC
CDR3 protein: CASSLLGVSETQYF
D gene: NA
clone size: NA
V gene: TRBV5-1
J gene: TRBJ2-5

CDR3 DNA: TGCGCCAGCAGGACAGGGTCGGATCAGCCCCAGCATTTT
CDR3 protein: CASRTGSDQPQHF
D gene: TRBD1
clone size: many
V gene: TRBV10-2
J gene: TRBJ1-5

CDR3 DNA: TGTGCCAGCAGTCCCAGGACAGGGTGGGACTACGAGCAGTACTTC
CDR3 protein: CASSPRTGWDYEQYF
D gene: TRBD1
clone size: NA
V gene: TRBV27
J gene: TRBJ2-7

CDR3 DNA: TGTGCCAGCAGCCCAACTAGCGGGAGGTCAGATACGCAGTATTTT
CDR3 protein: CASSPTSGRSDTQYF
D gene: TRBD2
clone size: many
V gene: TRBV7-2
J gene: TRBJ2-3

CDR3 DNA: TGTGCCAGCAGCTTAGGGGAGAACACTGAAGCTTTCTTT
CDR3 protein: CASSLGENTEAFF
D gene: NA
clone size: many
V gene: TRBV7-8
J gene: TRBJ1-1

CDR3 DNA: TGTGCCAGCAGTTTCCTACGGGGGGGGTGTTACGAGCAGTACTTC
CDR3 protein: CASSFLRGGCYEQYF
D gene: TRBD2
clone size: NA
V gene: TRBV28
J gene: TRBJ2-7

CDR3 DNA: TGTGCCATCAGTTTACGGGCAGGGTGCTACGAGCAGTACTTC
CDR3 protein: CAISLRAGCYEQYF
D gene: NA
clone size: NA
V gene: TRBV12-3/TRBV12-4
J gene: TRBJ2-7

CDR3 DNA: TGCGCCAGCAGGGCAGGGTTTAACGAGCAGTACTTC
CDR3 protein: CASRAGFNEQYF
D gene: NA
clone size: many
V gene: TRBV10-2
J gene: TRBJ2-7

CDR3 DNA: TGTGCCAGCGGGATGGGCCAGGGGGCCAAAAACATTCAGTACTTC
CDR3 protein: CASGMGQGAKNIQYF
D gene: NA
clone size: many
V gene: TRBV6-2/TRBV6-3
J gene: TRBJ2-4

CDR3 DNA: TGCAGCGTTGAACTAGCGGGAGGTGCAGATACGCAGTATTTT
CDR3 protein: CSVELAGGADTQYF
D gene: TRBD2
clone size: NA
V gene: TRBV29-1
J gene: TRBJ2-3

CDR3 DNA: TGTGCCACCAGTGACCAGACAGGGCGCGGCTACACCTTC
CDR3 protein: CATSDQTGRGYTF
D gene: TRBD1
clone size: many
V gene: TRBV24-1
J gene: TRBJ1-2